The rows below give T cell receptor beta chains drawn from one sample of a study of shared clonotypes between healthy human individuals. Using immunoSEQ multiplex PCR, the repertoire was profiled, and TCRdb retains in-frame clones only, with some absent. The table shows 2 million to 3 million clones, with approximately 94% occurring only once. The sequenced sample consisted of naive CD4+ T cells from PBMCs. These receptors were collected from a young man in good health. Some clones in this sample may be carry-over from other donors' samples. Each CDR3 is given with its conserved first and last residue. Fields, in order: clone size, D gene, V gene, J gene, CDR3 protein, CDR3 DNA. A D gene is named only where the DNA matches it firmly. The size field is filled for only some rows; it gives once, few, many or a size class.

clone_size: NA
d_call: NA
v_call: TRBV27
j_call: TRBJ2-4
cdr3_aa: CASSPGTGLAKNIQYF
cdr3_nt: TGTGCCAGCAGCCCCGGGACTGGGCTAGCCAAAAACATTCAGTACTTC

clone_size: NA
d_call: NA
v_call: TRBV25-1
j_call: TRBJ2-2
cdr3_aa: CASAKHLSNTGELFF
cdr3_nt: TGTGCCAGCGCCAAACACCTGTCGAACACCGGGGAGCTGTTTTTT

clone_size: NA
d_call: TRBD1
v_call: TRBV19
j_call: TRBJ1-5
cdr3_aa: CASSMRGQGLGYNQPQHF
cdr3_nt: TGTGCCAGTAGTATGAGGGGACAGGGACTTGGATACAATCAGCCCCAGCATTTT

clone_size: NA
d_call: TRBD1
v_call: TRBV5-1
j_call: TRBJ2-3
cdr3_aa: CASSSGPGQGSNTQYF
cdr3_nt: TGCGCCAGCAGTAGCGGACCGGGACAGGGAAGCAATACGCAGTATTTT

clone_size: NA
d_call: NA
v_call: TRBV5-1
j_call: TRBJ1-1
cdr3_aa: CASRGGTLGNTEAFF
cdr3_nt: TGCGCCAGCAGAGGCGGTACGTTGGGGAACACTGAAGCTTTCTTT

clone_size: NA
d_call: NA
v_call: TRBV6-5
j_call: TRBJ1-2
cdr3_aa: CASSPNRGYGYTF
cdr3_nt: TGTGCCAGCAGTCCTAATCGGGGCTATGGCTACACCTTC

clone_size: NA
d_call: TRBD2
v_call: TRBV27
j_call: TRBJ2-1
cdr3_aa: CASSLRGGDEQFF
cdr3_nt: TGTGCCAGCAGTTTACGGGGGGGGGATGAGCAGTTCTTC

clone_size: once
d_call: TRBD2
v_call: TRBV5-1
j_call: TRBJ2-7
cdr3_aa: CASSLVAGVGTLMGEQYF
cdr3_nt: TGCGCCAGCAGCTTGGTAGCGGGAGTGGGTACCCTCATGGGGGAGCAGTACTTC

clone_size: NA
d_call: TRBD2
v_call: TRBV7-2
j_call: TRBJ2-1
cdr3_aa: CASSTGGLAGGNEQFF
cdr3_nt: TGTGCCAGCAGCACCGGGGGACTAGCGGGAGGTAATGAGCAGTTCTTC

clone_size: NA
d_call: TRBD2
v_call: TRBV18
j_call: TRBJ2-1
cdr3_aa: CASSPRKWEGGRYNEQFF
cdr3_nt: TGTGCCAGCTCACCGAGGAAATGGGAGGGAGGACGATACAATGAGCAGTTCTTC

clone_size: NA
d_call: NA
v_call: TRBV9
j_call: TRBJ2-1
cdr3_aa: CASSVGLGVNEQFF
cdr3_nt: TGTGCCAGCAGCGTAGGACTTGGCGTGAATGAGCAGTTCTTC

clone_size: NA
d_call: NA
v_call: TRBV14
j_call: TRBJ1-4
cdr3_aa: CASSQARGLNEKLFF
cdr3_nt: TGTGCCAGCAGCCAAGCCAGGGGTCTTAATGAAAAACTGTTTTTT

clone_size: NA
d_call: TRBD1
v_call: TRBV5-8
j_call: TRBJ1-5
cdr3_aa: CASSLERGGRQPQHF
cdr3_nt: TGTGCCAGCAGCTTGGAAAGAGGGGGCCGGCAGCCCCAGCATTTT

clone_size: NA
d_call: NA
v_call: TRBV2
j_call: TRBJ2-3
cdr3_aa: CASNEIHTQYF
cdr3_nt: TGTGCCAGCAATGAAATTCATACGCAGTATTTT

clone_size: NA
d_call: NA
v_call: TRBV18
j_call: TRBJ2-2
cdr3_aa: CASSPGTANTGELFF
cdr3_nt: TGTGCCAGCTCACCAGGGACGGCGAACACCGGGGAGCTGTTTTTT

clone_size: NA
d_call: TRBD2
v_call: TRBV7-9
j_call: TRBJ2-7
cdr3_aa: CASSWTSGTTSSYEQYF
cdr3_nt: TGTGCCAGCAGCTGGACTAGCGGGACAACTTCCTCCTACGAGCAGTACTTC

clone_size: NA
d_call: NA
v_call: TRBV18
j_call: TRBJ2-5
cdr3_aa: CASSPGDGETQYF
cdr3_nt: TGTGCCAGCTCACCAGGGGACGGAGAGACCCAGTACTTC

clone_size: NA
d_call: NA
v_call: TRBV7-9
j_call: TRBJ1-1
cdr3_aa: CASEQRQVNTEAFF
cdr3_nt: TGTGCCAGCGAGCAGAGGCAGGTAAACACTGAAGCTTTCTTT

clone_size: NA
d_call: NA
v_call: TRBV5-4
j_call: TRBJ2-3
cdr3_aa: CASSVATGVTDTQYF
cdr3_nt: TGTGCCAGCAGCGTCGCTACGGGAGTGACAGATACGCAGTATTTT

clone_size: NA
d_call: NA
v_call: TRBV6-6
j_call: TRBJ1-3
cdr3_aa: CASSLGPRLSGNTIYF
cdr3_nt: TGTGCCAGCAGCCTAGGACCGCGACTCTCTGGAAACACCATATATTTT

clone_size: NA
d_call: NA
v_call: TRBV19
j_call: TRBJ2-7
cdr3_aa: CASSRLLTGSEQYF
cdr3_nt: TGTGCCAGTAGCCGACTTCTCACAGGGTCCGAGCAGTACTTC

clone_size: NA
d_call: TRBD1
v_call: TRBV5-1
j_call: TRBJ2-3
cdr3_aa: CASSLTGGRTDTQYF
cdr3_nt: TGCGCCAGCAGCTTGACAGGGGGCCGCACAGATACGCAGTATTTT

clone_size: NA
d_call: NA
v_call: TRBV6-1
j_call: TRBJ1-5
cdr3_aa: CASTPQPGNQPQHF
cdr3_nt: TGTGCCAGCACCCCACAACCAGGCAATCAGCCCCAGCATTTT

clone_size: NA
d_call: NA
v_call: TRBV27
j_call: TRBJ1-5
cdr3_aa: CASSLDGNQPQHF
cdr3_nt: TGTGCCAGCAGTCTAGACGGGAATCAGCCCCAGCATTTT

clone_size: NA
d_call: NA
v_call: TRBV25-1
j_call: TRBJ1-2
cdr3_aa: CASSSSGTPAGYTF
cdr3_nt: TGTGCCAGCAGTAGCTCTGGGACCCCCGCGGGCTACACCTTC

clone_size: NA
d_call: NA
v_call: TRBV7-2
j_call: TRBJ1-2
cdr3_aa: CASSLVRNYGYTF
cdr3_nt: TGTGCCAGCAGCTTAGTAAGGAACTATGGCTACACCTTC

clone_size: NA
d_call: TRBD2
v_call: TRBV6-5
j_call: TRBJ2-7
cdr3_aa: CASTRSLADSYEQYF
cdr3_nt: TGTGCCAGCACTAGGTCACTAGCGGATTCCTACGAGCAGTACTTC

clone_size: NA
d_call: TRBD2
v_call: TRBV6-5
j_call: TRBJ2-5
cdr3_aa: CASLVREQYF
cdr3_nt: TGTGCCAGCCTCGTGCGGGAGCAGTACTTC

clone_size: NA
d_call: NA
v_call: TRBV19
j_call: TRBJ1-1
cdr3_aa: CASSQESNTEAFF
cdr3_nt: TGTGCCAGTAGTCAGGAGTCGAACACTGAAGCTTTCTTT

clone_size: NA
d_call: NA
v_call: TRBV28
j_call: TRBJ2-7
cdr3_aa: CASSPGGTLKDQYF
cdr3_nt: TGTGCCAGCAGTCCAGGGGGGACCCTAAAAGACCAGTACTTC

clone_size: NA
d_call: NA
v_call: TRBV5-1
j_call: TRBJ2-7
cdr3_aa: CASSLLQGPGYEQYF
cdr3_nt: TGCGCCAGCAGCTTGCTCCAGGGCCCCGGCTACGAGCAGTACTTC

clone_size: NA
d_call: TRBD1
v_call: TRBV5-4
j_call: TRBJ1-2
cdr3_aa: CASSLEDRIGGYTF
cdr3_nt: TGTGCCAGCAGCTTGGAGGACAGGATTGGTGGCTACACCTTC

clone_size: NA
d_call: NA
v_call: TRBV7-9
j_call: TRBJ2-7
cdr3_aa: CASSVSYEQYF
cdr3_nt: TGTGCCAGCAGCGTAAGCTACGAGCAGTACTTC

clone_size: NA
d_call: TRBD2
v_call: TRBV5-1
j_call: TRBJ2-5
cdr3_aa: CASSSQREGLETQYF
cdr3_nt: TGCGCCAGCAGCTCCCAGCGGGAGGGCCTGGAGACCCAGTACTTC

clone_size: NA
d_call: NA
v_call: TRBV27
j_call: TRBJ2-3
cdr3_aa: CASSHSPRTDTQYF
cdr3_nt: TGTGCCAGCAGTCACTCCCCTCGCACAGATACGCAGTATTTT

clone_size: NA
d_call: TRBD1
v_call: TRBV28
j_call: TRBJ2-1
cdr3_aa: CASRQTGGSYNEQFF
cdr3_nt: TGTGCCAGCAGGCAGACAGGGGGCTCCTACAATGAGCAGTTCTTC

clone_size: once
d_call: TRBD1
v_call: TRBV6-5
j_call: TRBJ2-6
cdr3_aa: CASSYSGQAGANVLTF
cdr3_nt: TGTGCCAGCAGTTACTCTGGACAGGCTGGGGCCAACGTCCTGACTTTC